This T cell receptor beta chain was documented in a study of T cells in tuberculosis. Study-wide points: Shorter CDR3-alpha in active tuberculosis partly drove smaller distances.

Germline CDR1 reads SGHTA; CDR2 reads FQGTGA. The V and J ends lost 5 bases and 11 bases, in that order; junction bases with no gene match: 7. There are 12 residues in the CDR3. On this clone itself: Its antigen remains unidentified.

TCRdb keeps only in-frame clones here, not all; method: immunoSEQ multiplex PCR. The sample contains about 30,000 clones, nearly 97% of which appear only once. The chain carries TRBV7-3 and TRBJ1-1; 8 nucleotides line up with TRBD1. What was sequenced was PBMCs. The sequence was collected from a donor aged 10-35 years with latent tuberculosis or without tuberculosis infection. Here the CDR3 DNA reads TGTGCCAGCAGCCTGACAGGGGAGGTTGCTTTCTTT. Its translation is CASSLTGEVAFF.